These 16 T cell receptor beta chains originate from one sample sequenced in a study of cytomegalovirus exposure and HLA in healthy donors. 13 Jbeta primers and 60 Vbeta primers were used for the PCR. Assay: immunoSEQ multiplex PCR; the TCRdb copy retains only in-frame clones and omits some. The repertoire has 100,000 or so clones, 65% to 85% of them found once; the top ten carry about 9.4%. Sequencing was performed on PBMCs. These receptors were obtained from a man over 45 in good health and CMV-seronegative.

This chain joins TRBV5-6 and TRBJ1-1, with D perhaps matching TRBD1 (6 bases). Germline V lookup: CDR1 SGHDT, CDR2 YYEEEE. With 5 bases removed from V and 5 bases from J, the gap between germline ends came to 28 bases. The CDR3 runs to 18 residues. In DNA, the CDR3 is TGTGCCAGCAGTTCCGTAAGGCCGGCTTCGAGGGGGAAAACTGAAGCTTTCTTT. Protein product: CASSSVRPASRGKTEAFF.

This clone turned up a few times. The V call is TRBV4-2, the J call TRBJ1-3; D not resolved. Per the germline V gene, CDR1 is LGHNA and CDR2 is YNFKEQ. This CDR3 contains 15 residues. V lost 0 bases, J lost 2 bases, and 8 bases lay in between. The CDR3: CASSQERVAGNTIYF. CDR3 DNA: TGTGCCAGCAGCCAAGAGAGGGTAGCTGGAAACACCATATATTTT.

This rearrangement joins TRBV10-3 to TRBJ2-4; 7 bases line up with TRBD2. The CDR3 sequence is 14 residues long. The ends lost 11 bases at V and 0 bases at J; junction bases unmatched: 7. Germline V gives CDR1 ENHRY, CDR2 SYGVKD. CDR3 protein: CAPPAGAAKNIQYF. The CDR3 bases are TGTGCCCCCCCGGCGGGAGCAGCCAAAAACATTCAGTACTTC.

This clone was seen only once. The V call is TRBV19, the J call TRBJ2-3; 8 bases are shared with TRBD1. Germline lookup yields CDR1 LNHDA and CDR2 SQIVND (reference sequence). CDR3 length: 13 amino acids. J was trimmed by 4 bases and V by 9 bases; bases with no gene match: 6. This chain's CDR3 is CASGQGLADTQYF. The DNA of the CDR3 is TGTGCCAGCGGACAGGGCCTGGCAGATACGCAGTATTTT.

The chain is built from TRBV14 and TRBJ2-2; tentative D call: TRBD1 (5 bases). Germline CDR1 is SGHDN and CDR2 is FVKESK. CDR3 size: 14 residues. Trimming took off 4 bases at V and 5 bases at J, with 11 bases between the two ends. The CDR3 DNA follows: TGTGCCAGCAGCCCATTGGGGCAAACCGGGGAGCTGTTTTTT. Its translation is CASSPLGQTGELFF.

The V and J genes are TRBV9 and TRBJ2-1, with D perhaps matching TRBD2 (6 bases). V gave up 3 bases and J gave up 1 base, with 11 bases separating them. The CDR3 runs 15 residues. Germline CDR1 reads SGDLS; CDR2 reads YYNGEE. The CDR3 bases are TGTGCCAGCAGCGCGGGGGTTGGGTCCTACAATGAGCAGTTCTTC. Its translation: CASSAGVGSYNEQFF. Using reference TRBV9 and TRBJ2-1 for the parts outside the CDR3, the full variable domain is DSGVTQTPKHLITATGQRVTLRCSPRSGDLSVYWYQQSLDQGLQFLIQYYNGEERAKGNILERFSAQQFPDLHSELNLSSLELGDSALYFCASSAGVGSYNEQFFGPGTRLTVL.

The chain couples TRBV6-1 to TRBJ2-7; 7 bases agree with TRBD2. Trimming removed 5 bases from V and 0 bases from J; junction bases left unmatched: 4. Germline assignment: CDR1 MNHNS and CDR2 SASEGT. This CDR3 has 14 residues. In DNA form, the CDR3 reads TGTGCCAGCAGTACAGCGGGACTCTCCTACGAGCAGTACTTC. Protein sequence: CASSTAGLSYEQYF.

The rearrangement links TRBV5-1 to TRBJ2-1; perhaps TRBD1 as D (6 bases). The CDR3 is 13 amino acids. Germline CDR1 is SGHRS and CDR2 is YFSETQ. V lost 2 bases and J lost 5, with 8 bases in between. In DNA, the CDR3 is TGCGCCAGCAGCTTTCAGGGGCACAATGAGCAGTTCTTC. This encodes CASSFQGHNEQFF.

The genes are TRBV9 and TRBJ2-1, with 8 bases aligning to TRBD2. This CDR3 spans 14 amino acids. Looked up from germline, CDR1 is SGDLS and CDR2 is YYNGEE. J gave up 4 bases and V 7 bases, and 7 bases lay outside the gene matches. The CDR3 reads CASASTSGYNEQFF. For the CDR3, the DNA is TGTGCCAGCGCGTCCACTAGCGGATACAATGAGCAGTTCTTC.

The chain joins TRBV28 to TRBJ1-3, with D unresolved. V shed 7 bases and J shed 4 bases, with 17 bases lying between them. There are 15 residues in the CDR3. The germline V gene has CDR1 MDHEN and CDR2 SYDVKM. CDR3 nucleotides: TGTGCCAGCATCGGAGGGAAAGGTACCGGAAACACCATATATTTT. Residues: CASIGGKGTGNTIYF.

The chain links TRBV27 to TRBJ2-5, with 7 bases that match TRBD1. TRBJ2-7 explains the end of the DNA better; the J call may be wrong. Germline CDR1 MNHEY, CDR2 SMNVEV (reference sequence). The CDR3 runs 15 residues. The CDR3 loop is CASRVTGQASYEQYF. In DNA form, the CDR3 reads TGTGCCAGCAGGGTCACCGGACAGGCGTCCTACGAGCAGTACTTC.

V gene TRBV14 combines with J gene TRBJ2-2, with a possible D match to TRBD1 (5 bases). The CDR3 totals 14 residues. Between the trimmed V and J ends, which lost 5 bases and 6 bases, there was a span of 13 bases. In germline, CDR1 is SGHDN, CDR2 FVKESK. The CDR3 DNA sequence: TGTGCCAGCAGCGCAAGCAGGGCTTCCGGGGAGCTGTTTTTT. This codes for CASSASRASGELFF.

This chain uses TRBV11-2 with TRBJ2-5; 13 bases fit TRBD2. The CDR3 has 17 amino acids. With 5 bases clipped from V and 1 base from J, the junction kept 7 bases outside the gene matches. Germline assignment: CDR1 SGHAT and CDR2 FQNNGV. For the CDR3, the DNA is TGTGCCAGCAGCCTGAGACTAGCGGGGGGATCCCAAGAGACCCAGTACTTC. It is translated as CASSLRLAGGSQETQYF.

The rearrangement links TRBV6-4 to TRBJ2-1; D is undetermined. CDR1 MRHNA and CDR2 SNTAGT come from the germline V gene. Trimming took 5 bases from V and 4 from J, leaving 9 bases between them. The CDR3 is 13 amino acids. The CDR3 reads CASSLFSYNEQFF. CDR3 nucleotide sequence: TGTGCCAGCAGTCTATTCTCTTACAATGAGCAGTTCTTC.

The chain links TRBV7-3 to TRBJ2-7, with 7 positions matching TRBD1. The CDR3 is 15 residues long. Germline trimming cut 5 bases from V and 1 base from J; bases unmatched to any gene: 8. CDR1 and CDR2 from the germline V gene are SGHTA and FQGTGA. The CDR3 nucleotides are TGTGCCAGCAGCCCGGGACAGCTCACTTCCTACGAGCAGTACTTC. This codes for CASSPGQLTSYEQYF.

The genes are TRBV7-9 and TRBJ1-1; D ambiguous. CDR3 length equals 14 residues. Trimming removed 2 bases at V and 5 bases at J, with 12 bases between. In germline, CDR1 is SEHNR, CDR2 FQNEAQ (reference sequence). CDR3: CASSLLTVETEAFF. The DNA of the CDR3 is TGTGCCAGCAGCTTACTTACCGTGGAGACTGAAGCTTTCTTT.